Detailed here is one T cell receptor beta chain. Antigen: not known. Clones were read by immunoSEQ multiplex PCR, and TCRdb kept only the in-frame ones, dropping some. The data contain around 50,000 clones, about four fifths of them singletons. CDR1 is MNHNY, CDR2 SVGAGI, per germline (reference sequence). V dropped 4 bases and J dropped 0; count of bases not matched to a gene: 8. The CDR3 has 16 residues. The entry originates in a study of a mutant IDH1 vaccine in newly diagnosed glioma. Study background: Commencement of vaccination occurred 4-6 weeks following radiotherapy alone, or concurrently with temozolomide cycles. Study-wide results and limits: Changes to the top peripheral T cell clonotypes appeared unrelated to pseudoprogression.

Time point noted: week 47, end of study. In every dose of vaccine, 300 ug of mutant IDH1 20-mer peptide was given alongside topical imiquimod. Weeks 1, 3, 5, 7, 11, 15, 19 and 23 were when patients received their eight vaccinations. The source was PBMCs, collected from a glioma patient whose treatment included an IDH1 peptide vaccine. V and J are TRBV6-6 and TRBJ2-7; 8 bases match TRBD1. The sequence was obtained from a woman aged 25 to 39 with glioma. Some clones in this sample may be carry-over from other donors' samples. In nucleotides, the CDR3 is TGTGCCAGCAGTTCCGGGACAGGCAGGAGCTCCTACGAGCAGTACTTC. Protein sequence: CASSSGTGRSSYEQYF.